The TCR beta chain under discussion was sequenced for a study of early T cells in non-severe SARS-CoV-2 infection. Each CDR3 protein gets one entry after TCRdb re-called the 5' RACE reads with MiXCR. The sample includes 37,000 or so distinct CDR3 sequences, approximately 5% of them seen just once. This clonotype was seen ten or more times. Germline V gives CDR1 SGHDT, CDR2 YYEEEE. With 0 bases removed from V and 0 bases from J, the gap between germline ends came to 8 bases. The CDR3 length is 15 residues. V and J are TRBV5-6 and TRBJ2-3, with D tentatively TRBD1 (5 bases). The sample consisted of whole blood. This TCR was recovered from an adult who was a healthcare worker with PCR-confirmed SARS-CoV-2 infection or an uninfected control (not recorded which). This CDR3 is CASSLGQGSTDTQYF. DNA of the CDR3: TGTGCCAGCAGCTTGGGGCAGGGAAGCACAGATACGCAGTATTTT.